This T cell receptor beta chain stems from a study of T cell responses to AZD1222 COVID-19 vaccine. Overall study: Recipients boosted at about 4 weeks or about 12 weeks are pooled. Findings of the study overall: Spike was spanned by vaccine-associated CD4 TCRs, with dominance at 160-218 and 743-854. The study found Spike-specific TCR breadth and depth rose after two AZD1222 doses. The donors showed a predominance of white British ancestry and of females, with possible underestimation of clonal diversity.

About this clone: Its antigen is currently unknown.

Measured with immunoSEQ multiplex PCR; TCRdb has only the in-frame clones, and not every one. The sample lists roughly 130,000 clones, roughly 84% occurring once. The sequence was collected from an adult in good health. The input for sequencing was peripheral blood, taken on day 0 of AZD1222 vaccination.

The CDR3 spells CASSVSGHGEKLFF. DNA of the CDR3: TGTGCCAGCAGCGTGTCGGGACACGGCGAAAAACTGTTTTTT. The J gene is TRBJ1-4, the V gene TRBV9; weak D call: TRBD1 (6 bases). Trimming shortened V by 2 bases and J by 8 bases, and 13 bases separated the two germline ends. Germline V gives CDR1 SGDLS, CDR2 YYNGEE. CDR3 length equals 14 residues.